This T cell receptor beta chain was documented in a study of molecular identifiers for immune sequencing clone quantification. Whole-study results and caveats: Identical TCR molecules can share a barcode, and this sharing could underestimate highly expanded clone sizes.

Bulk TCR libraries were made with methods that had been previously described and with listed TCR primers. From the PCR reads, TCRdb called clonotypes with MiXCR, one entry per CDR3 protein. The top ten hold 1.5% of the sample, which has some 12,000 distinct CDR3 sequences, approximately 18% seen once. This CDR3 region has 16 residues. The V and J ends lost 6 bases and 1 base respectively, with 17 bases between them. The germline gives CDR1 SNHLY, CDR2 FYNNEI. This clonotype was seen only a few times. Its antigen is still unknown. A read error may explain this, as a much larger clone is one base away. The authors sorted naive CD8 T cells as CD8+CD4-CCR7+CD45RA+.

The TCR sequence derives from a human donor in good health. Some libraries in this study had Jurkat cell RNA spiked in. Sequenced material: naive CD8+ T cells from blood, with Jurkat cell RNA spiked in. Subset of the sample: FACS-sorted CD8+CD4-CCR7+CD45RA+ naive T cells. The V call is TRBV2, the J call TRBJ2-3; the D gene is possibly TRBD2 (6 bases). The chain's CDR3 is CASSRTGTGGTDTQYF. CDR3 nucleotides: TGTGCCAGCAGCCGCACCGGGACTGGCGGCACAGATACGCAGTATTTT.